A single sample gave rise to the 2 T cell receptor beta chains below, sequenced in a study of T cell changes during pregnancy in multiple sclerosis (dated by TCRdb to about 2019). Receptor libraries were prepared by the immunoSEQ multiplex PCR assay. TCRdb provides this immuneACCESS table in a form limited to in-frame rearrangements. Some clones are lacking; in checked studies, under half of them reflect an unresolved V gene, and why the rest are absent is not known. The sample table lists 70,000 to 95,000 clones, roughly 91% of them with a count of one. Just over 2.5% of the sample is taken by the ten largest. The sequencing used peripheral blood, collected after pregnancy. These receptors all come from a female donor in good health, enrolled as a control in a pregnancy study.

The chain joins TRBV10-3 to TRBJ2-7, with TRBD2 matching over 14 bases. This CDR3 is built from 16 residues. Germline V CDR1 and CDR2: ENHRY, SYGVKD. Trimming at V came to 2 bases and at J to 4 bases, leaving 4 bases not matched to a gene. The CDR3 DNA reads TGTGCCATCAGTGAGACGGGACTAGCGGGAGAGTACGAGCAGTACTTC. Amino acids: CAISETGLAGEYEQYF.

The chain combines TRBV27 with TRBJ2-2; 10 nucleotides match TRBD2. The CDR3 covers 16 residues. The V gene's germline CDR1 is MNHEY and CDR2 SMNVEV (reference sequence). The ends lost 4 bases at V and 7 bases at J; junction bases unmatched: 9. CDR3: CASSSLLAGVGGELFF. The CDR3 DNA sequence: TGTGCCAGCAGTTCACTCCTAGCGGGAGTAGGCGGGGAGCTGTTTTTT.